The 32 T cell receptor beta chains below all came from one sample that was sequenced in a study of blood T cell repertoires in COVID-19. Assay: immunoSEQ multiplex PCR; the TCRdb copy retains only in-frame clones and omits some. The sample shows around 250,000 clones, approximately 82% of them seen only once. What was sequenced was peripheral blood. Receptor source: a woman between 18 and 29 years old with acute or convalescent COVID-19.

The CDR3 DNA reads TGTGCCAGCAGTACCCGGGACAGGAGGAGGACAGATACGCAGTATTTT. It translates to CASSTRDRRRTDTQYF. The V and J genes are TRBV27 and TRBJ2-3; 8 bases fit TRBD1. Per the germline V gene, CDR1 is MNHEY and CDR2 is SMNVEV (reference sequence). This CDR3 spans 16 amino acids. V lost 5 bases to trimming and J lost 3 bases; unmatched junction nucleotides: 10.

The V call is TRBV11-2, the J call TRBJ2-1; D unresolved. The CDR3 spans 12 residues. CDR1 is SGHAT and CDR2 is FQNNGV in the germline V gene. V lost 1 base and J 6 bases, leaving 4 bases between the germline ends. The CDR3 DNA is TGTGCCAGCAGCTTAGCCGTCAATGAGCAGTTCTTC. It specifies CASSLAVNEQFF.

The V call is TRBV23-1, the J call TRBJ2-3, with 8 bases that match TRBD1. TRBV23-1 is designated an ORF whose function remains uncertain. CDR3 length: 14 amino acids. V lost 7 bases and J lost 5; bases outside the gene matches: 8. CDR3 residues: CASKTTGDEDTQYF. CDR3 coding DNA: TGCGCCAGCAAGACGACAGGGGATGAAGATACGCAGTATTTT.

The CDR3, as DNA: TGTGCCAGTAGTATAGGACAGGGCCTCTCCTACGAGCAGTACTTC. Its protein product is CASSIGQGLSYEQYF. J is TRBJ2-7 and V is TRBV19, with TRBD1 matching 7 bases. The CDR3 loop spans 15 amino acids. V shed 1 base, J shed 0 bases, and the junction held 3 bases outside the gene matches. In germline, CDR1 is LNHDA, CDR2 SQIVND (reference sequence).

The V gene is TRBV27, the J gene TRBJ1-4; 7 nucleotides line up with TRBD1. The CDR3 is 15 residues long. Trimming at V came to 3 bases and at J to 3 bases, leaving 4 bases not matched to a gene. The germline V gene encodes CDR1 MNHEY and CDR2 SMNVEV (reference sequence). The CDR3 DNA follows: TGTGCCAGCAGTTTCCGGGACAGCGCTAATGAAAAACTGTTTTTT. Its protein product is CASSFRDSANEKLFF.

The table lists this clone with a few counts. The V gene is TRBV18, the J gene TRBJ1-4; 9 nucleotides align to TRBD1. The CDR3 length is 17 residues. CDR1 and CDR2 from the germline V gene are KGHSH and LQKENI. J lost 4 bases, V lost 5 bases, and 11 bases had no gene match. The CDR3 DNA follows: TGTGCCAGCTCATTACCCCCGGGACAGGGTAGTAATGAAAAACTGTTTTTT. As protein: CASSLPPGQGSNEKLFF.

V gene TRBV6-5 combines with J gene TRBJ2-1; 11 bases are a match to TRBD2. Per the germline V gene, CDR1 is MNHEY and CDR2 is SVGAGI. V shed 11 bases and J 8 bases; nucleotides not matched to a gene: 11. The CDR3 has 14 amino acids. This CDR3 is CASAVAGGSDEQFF. The CDR3 DNA follows: TGTGCCTCAGCAGTAGCGGGGGGGTCGGATGAGCAGTTCTTC.

V usage is TRBV12-3 or TRBV12-4 and J usage is TRBJ1-1, with a possible D match to TRBD1 (5 bases). V was pared by 1 base and J by 6 bases, with 9 bases between. The CDR3 is 13 amino acids. Here the CDR3 DNA reads TGTGCCAGCAGTTTAGTAGGAGGGGCTGAAGCTTTCTTT. The encoded protein is CASSLVGGAEAFF.

This clone was detected a few times. The rearrangement joins TRBV6-6 to TRBJ1-6, with 9 bases lining up with TRBD1. The ends lost 0 bases at V and 6 bases at J; junction bases unmatched: 0. This CDR3 has 15 amino acids. From germline, CDR1 is MNHNY and CDR2 SVGAGI (reference sequence). CDR3: CASSYSGQGNSPLHF. The CDR3 coding sequence is TGTGCCAGCAGTTACTCGGGACAGGGTAATTCACCCCTCCACTTT.

The chain carries TRBV28 and TRBJ1-1; D possibly corresponds to TRBD1 (6 bases). V was clipped by 2 bases and J by 1 base, with 8 bases between them. Germline assignment: CDR1 MDHEN and CDR2 SYDVKM. This CDR3 spans 14 amino acids. Here the CDR3 DNA reads TGTGCCAGCAGTTTAGGACAGACGAACACTGAAGCTTTCTTT. The encoded protein is CASSLGQTNTEAFF. The variable domain in full, completed from reference TRBV28 and TRBJ1-1, reads DVKVTQSSRYLVKRTGEKVFLECVQDMDHENMFWYRQDPGLGLRLIYFSYDVKMKEKGDIPEGYSVSREKKERFSLILESASTNQTSMYLCASSLGQTNTEAFFGQGTRLTVV.

This chain joins TRBV27 and TRBJ2-1; weak D call: TRBD1 (6 bases). The germline V gene has CDR1 MNHEY and CDR2 SMNVEV (reference sequence). CDR3 length: 15 residues. V lost 3 bases to trimming and J lost 15 bases, with 24 bases between them. In DNA form, the CDR3 reads TGTGCCAGCAGTTTTCGGGTCGGACAGCGGTCTTGGTGGTTCTTC. Translation: CASSFRVGQRSWWFF.

The J gene is TRBJ2-3, the V gene TRBV7-6; TRBD2 aligns across 9 bases. The ends lost 5 bases at V and 14 bases at J; junction bases unmatched: 8. The CDR3 contains 12 residues. Germline lookup yields CDR1 SGHVS and CDR2 FNYEAQ. The CDR3 coding sequence is TGTGCCAGCAGCGTGCCACCGGGACTAGCGTATTTT. Translating gives CASSVPPGLAYF.

The chain carries TRBV7-3 and TRBJ2-1; D gene uncertain. This CDR3 region has 15 residues. The V gene lost 1 base and the J gene lost 0 bases, with 7 bases spanning the gap. CDR1 is SGHTA and CDR2 is FQGTGA in the germline V gene. The CDR3 region has the DNA TGTGCCAGCAGCTTAAAACGGAGCTCCTACAATGAGCAGTTCTTC. Its translation is CASSLKRSSYNEQFF.

The gene calls are TRBV28 and TRBJ1-1; D unresolved. Trimming took off 4 bases at V and 0 bases at J, with 6 bases between the two ends. Germline CDR1 is MDHEN and CDR2 is SYDVKM. The CDR3 totals 13 residues. The CDR3 DNA follows: TGTGCCAGCAGTTCCGTTATGAACACTGAAGCTTTCTTT. Its protein is CASSSVMNTEAFF.

Written as DNA, the CDR3 is TGTGCCAGCACCCCATGGGCGGGAGAATATTACGAGCAGTACTTC. Protein product: CASTPWAGEYYEQYF. V is TRBV2 and J is TRBJ2-7; the match to TRBD2 covers 7 bases. The CDR3 length is 15 residues. Trimming took 7 bases from V and 4 from J; bases not matched to a gene: 13. Germline lookup yields CDR1 SNHLY and CDR2 FYNNEI.

This chain joins TRBV30 and TRBJ1-3; D gene unclear. CDR3 length: 13 amino acids. CDR1 and CDR2 from the germline V gene are GTSNPN and SVGIG (reference sequence). Trimming left V 4 bases short and J 0 bases short, with 7 bases between. CDR3 nucleotides: TGTGCCTGGACCCGGGACTCTGGAAACACCATATATTTT. It is translated as CAWTRDSGNTIYF. The entire variable domain, with the rest obtained from reference TRBV30 and TRBJ1-3, is as follows: SQTIHQWPATLVQPVGSPLSLECTVEGTSNPNLYWYRQAAGRGLQLLFYSVGIGQISSEVPQNLSASRPQDRQFILSSKKLLLSDSGFYLCAWTRDSGNTIYFGEGSWLTVV.

The chain combines TRBV30 with TRBJ1-2; 7 positions match TRBD1. The CDR3 is 12 amino acids. Unmatched junction bases numbered 5, after V lost 2 bases and J lost 8 bases. Germline lookup yields CDR1 GTSNPN and CDR2 SVGIG (reference sequence). The CDR3: CAWSPQGGGYTF. The CDR3 DNA is TGTGCCTGGAGTCCACAAGGGGGCGGCTACACCTTC.

The chain employs TRBV30 and TRBJ1-2; D is unclear. The CDR3 is 12 residues long. Germline V gene lookup returns CDR1 GTSNPN and CDR2 SVGIG (reference sequence). V lost 3 bases, J lost 8 bases, and 13 bases lay in between. CDR3 in DNA: TGTGCCTGGAGCGAGAGGGCGTCCGGCTACACCTTC. Translated, it gives CAWSERASGYTF. Looking up the rest from reference TRBV30 and TRBJ1-2 gives the full variable domain: SQTIHQWPATLVQPVGSPLSLECTVEGTSNPNLYWYRQAAGRGLQLLFYSVGIGQISSEVPQNLSASRPQDRQFILSSKKLLLSDSGFYLCAWSERASGYTFGSGTRLTVV.

The sample holds a few counts of this clone. This chain uses TRBV5-6 with TRBJ2-3, with 8 nucleotides matching TRBD1. V lost 4 bases, J lost 3 bases, and 1 base stayed unmatched. Germline CDR1 and CDR2: SGHDT and YYEEEE. The CDR3 has 13 amino acids. The CDR3 loop reads CASSRQGTDTQYF. CDR3 sequence (DNA): TGTGCCAGCAGCCGACAGGGGACAGATACGCAGTATTTT.

The rearrangement links TRBV10-2 to TRBJ2-3, with D perhaps matching TRBD2 (6 bases). CDR3 size: 13 residues. Trimming pared 8 bases from V and 1 base from J, leaving 10 bases between. The germline gives CDR1 WSHSY, CDR2 SAAADI. The CDR3 region has the DNA TGCGCCAGCCGGGGGAAACGCACAGATACGCAGTATTTT. Its protein product is CASRGKRTDTQYF.

This chain joins TRBV3-1 (or the pseudogene TRBV3-2) and TRBJ2-7, with TRBD2 as a possible D gene (6 bases). V shed 1 base and J shed 3 bases, with 13 bases lying between them. The CDR3 contains 15 residues. Per the germline V gene, CDR1 is LGHDT and CDR2 is YNNKEL (reference sequence). CDR3 residues: CASSQVSGRGYEQYF. CDR3 DNA: TGTGCCAGCAGCCAAGTTTCCGGGAGAGGCTACGAGCAGTACTTC.

The chain combines TRBV5-6 with TRBJ1-1, with D hard to call. Germline CDR1 is SGHDT and CDR2 is YYEEEE. V was trimmed by 3 bases and J by 4 bases, leaving 16 bases between them. The CDR3 covers 15 residues. The chain's CDR3 is CASSWKTPTFTEAFF. CDR3 DNA: TGTGCCAGCAGCTGGAAGACACCCACGTTCACTGAAGCTTTCTTT.

The genes are TRBV11-3 and TRBJ2-1; TRBD2 matches 7 bases. Looked up from germline, CDR1 is SGHNT and CDR2 is YENEEA. The CDR3 has 15 residues. Trimming cost V 2 bases and J 8 bases; bases outside gene matches: 9. The DNA of the CDR3 is TGTGCCAGCAGCTTAAGGGCGGGAGAGGTCTATGAGCAGTTCTTC. Encoded protein: CASSLRAGEVYEQFF.

The V gene is TRBV19, the J gene TRBJ1-5; TRBD1 matches 9 bases. The CDR3 has 15 residues. Unmatched junction bases numbered 8, after V lost 5 bases and J lost 6 bases. CDR1 LNHDA and CDR2 SQIVND come from the germline V gene (reference sequence). The CDR3, as DNA: TGTGCCAGTAGTGCCCAAACAGGGGGCGGTCAGCCCCAGCATTTT. It specifies CASSAQTGGGQPQHF.

V is TRBV2 and J is TRBJ1-5; 9 nucleotides align to TRBD1. The ends lost 6 bases at V and 6 bases at J; junction bases unmatched: 9. The germline gives CDR1 SNHLY, CDR2 FYNNEI. This CDR3 has 15 residues. CDR3 sequence reads: CASSRDWTGVQPQHF. The CDR3 DNA is TGTGCCAGCAGCCGCGATTGGACAGGGGTTCAGCCCCAGCATTTT.

The chain joins TRBV19 to TRBJ2-1; 15 positions match TRBD2. The junction had 3 bases not matched to a gene; V was cut back by 0 bases and J by 6 bases. Germline V CDR1 and CDR2: LNHDA, SQIVND (reference sequence). The CDR3 contains 17 residues. As DNA, the CDR3 is TGTGCCAGTAGTATAGATATGGGACTAGCGGGAGGCAATGAGCAGTTCTTC. Its translation is CASSIDMGLAGGNEQFF.

J is TRBJ1-1 and V is TRBV10-3, with 7 bases fitting TRBD1. V shed 6 bases, J shed 5 bases, and the junction held 9 bases outside the gene matches. Per germline, CDR1 ENHRY and CDR2 SYGVKD. CDR3 length: 14 residues. The CDR3 loop reads CAISRQGAQTEAFF. CDR3 in DNA: TGTGCCATCAGCCGACAGGGAGCCCAGACTGAAGCTTTCTTT.

The chain recombines TRBV4-3 with TRBJ2-6, with a possible D match to TRBD1 (5 bases). The germline V gene has CDR1 LGHNA and CDR2 YSLEER. The V end lost 0 bases, the J end lost 0 bases, and 12 bases lay between the germline ends. The CDR3 has 18 residues. CDR3 sequence (DNA): TGCGCCAGCAGCCAAGATCCCAGGGCCCACTCTGGGGCCAACGTCCTGACTTTC. As protein: CASSQDPRAHSGANVLTF.

The chain joins TRBV5-1 to TRBJ2-2; 7 bases are shared with TRBD1. CDR1 and CDR2 from the germline V gene are SGHRS and YFSETQ. The CDR3 has 16 residues. V lost 6 bases, J lost 8 bases, and 16 bases stayed unmatched. The CDR3 sequence: CASTRTGTELFGELFF. The CDR3 nucleotides are TGCGCCAGCACCCGAACCGGGACAGAGCTTTTTGGGGAGCTGTTTTTT.

V gene TRBV12-3 or TRBV12-4 combines with J gene TRBJ2-1; no clear D gene. V was trimmed by 6 bases and J by 8 bases, leaving 8 bases between them. The length of the CDR3 is 11 residues. CDR3 in amino acids: CASSQVHEQFF. CDR3 bases: TGTGCCAGCAGCCAGGTCCATGAGCAGTTCTTC.

This clone has only one observation. This chain uses TRBV3-1 (or the pseudogene TRBV3-2) with TRBJ2-2; D remains ambiguous. The CDR3 length is 15 residues. The V gene lost 0 bases and the J gene lost 2 bases, with 7 bases spanning the gap. Germline CDR1 reads LGHDT; CDR2 reads YNNKEL (reference sequence). The CDR3 DNA reads as TGTGCCAGCAGCCAAGACGACATCAACACCGGGGAGCTGTTTTTT. Its protein is CASSQDDINTGELFF.

CDR3 nucleotides: TGTGCCAGCAGCTTAGCACCCCCCACTAGCGGGACTGGATACGAGCAGTACTTC. As protein: CASSLAPPTSGTGYEQYF. This sequence joins TRBV7-2 and TRBJ2-7; the match to TRBD2 covers 10 bases. With 0 bases clipped from V and 4 bases from J, the junction kept 12 bases outside the gene matches. CDR3 size: 18 residues. The germline V gene encodes CDR1 SGHTA and CDR2 FQGNSA.